One sample yielded the 20 T cell receptor beta chains listed below, sequenced in a study of response to subunit inactivated influenza vaccine. TCRdb re-analysed the RT-PCR reads in MiXCR, keeping a single row per CDR3 protein. The sample shows 550,000 to 800,000 distinct CDR3 sequences, more than 11% of them seen only once. The sample consisted of PBMCs from blood, taken roughly 2 weeks before vaccination. These receptors all stem from a man aged 50 to 59 who received an inactivated influenza vaccine.

The chain uses TRBV12-3 or TRBV12-4 and TRBJ1-5; no clear D gene. The CDR3 runs to 13 residues. V gave up 4 bases and J gave up 9 bases, with 13 bases separating them. The CDR3 DNA is TGTGCCAGCAGTTCCTCCGCGGCCTTGCCCCAGCATTTT. Translated, it gives CASSSSAALPQHF.

This chain joins TRBV12-3 or TRBV12-4 and TRBJ2-2, with D tentatively TRBD2 (6 bases). The CDR3 is made up of 16 amino acids. V lost 0 bases to trimming and J lost 6 bases, with 14 bases between them. The CDR3 DNA is TGTGCCAGCAGTTTAGCGCGGGGAATCTCCGCCGGGGAGCTGTTTTTT. Its translation: CASSLARGISAGELFF.

This clonotype was counted many times. The chain joins TRBV19 to TRBJ2-2; TRBD2 agrees at 8 bases. V trimming: 4 bases; J trimming: 1 base; junction bases outside the gene matches: 2. The CDR3 is made up of 15 amino acids. Germline CDR1 and CDR2: LNHDA and SQIVND (reference sequence). The CDR3 loop reads CASSKLAVNTGELFF. CDR3 sequence (DNA): TGTGCCAGTAGTAAACTAGCGGTGAACACCGGGGAGCTGTTTTTT.

This clonotype was recorded at least ten times. The rearrangement uses TRBV2 and TRBJ2-3, with 9 bases that match TRBD1. CDR3 size: 16 residues. The germline CDR1 and CDR2 sequences are SNHLY and FYNNEI. J was trimmed by 2 bases and V by 4 bases; bases with no gene match: 7. CDR3 loop: CASSGTGDRYTDTQYF. For the CDR3, the DNA is TGTGCCAGCAGTGGGACAGGGGACCGTTACACAGATACGCAGTATTTT.

The CDR3 spells CASSPQNLWKSTDTQYF. Written as DNA, the CDR3 is TGTGCCAGCAGCCCCCAGAACTTGTGGAAAAGCACAGATACGCAGTATTTT. The rearrangement links TRBV7-9 to TRBJ2-3, with unresolved D. This CDR3 is 17 amino acids long. In germline, CDR1 is SEHNR, CDR2 FQNEAQ (reference sequence). V was cut by 5 bases and J by 0 bases, with 18 bases left in between.

This clonotype was detected a few times. The chain couples TRBV5-1 to TRBJ2-5; D tentatively fits TRBD1 or TRBD2 (5 bases each). The ends were cut back, 3 bases at V and 1 base at J, with 16 bases in the middle. Germline assignment: CDR1 SGHRS and CDR2 YFSETQ. The CDR3 has 16 residues. The CDR3 protein is CASSSGPAEAQETQYF. DNA for the CDR3: TGCGCCAGCAGCTCGGGACCGGCGGAGGCCCAAGAGACCCAGTACTTC.

Regarding this clonotype: This may come from a read error, since a much larger clone is one base off. This chain connects TRBV28 to TRBJ2-2; D is uncertain. Germline V CDR1 and CDR2: MDHEN, SYDVKM. The CDR3 is made up of 14 amino acids. The CDR3 nucleotides are TGTGCCAGCAGGGGCCAGGTACTCACCGTGGAGCTGTTTTTT. The encoded protein is CASRGQVLTVELFF.

This clonotype was recorded a few times. The J gene is TRBJ2-7, the V gene TRBV5-1, with D unclear. The CDR3 sequence is 14 residues long. Trimming left V 4 bases short and J 2 bases short, with 13 bases between. Germline lookup yields CDR1 SGHRS and CDR2 YFSETQ. DNA of the CDR3: TGCGCCAGCAGCCTCGGAACTCTTGCCTACGAGCAGTACTTC. This encodes CASSLGTLAYEQYF.

The sample holds a few counts of this clonotype. The chain links TRBV7-9 to TRBJ2-3, with D perhaps TRBD2 (6 bases). Trimming took 6 bases from V and 4 from J, leaving 20 bases between them. Germline CDR1 SEHNR, CDR2 FQNEAQ (reference sequence). The CDR3 spans 16 residues. The CDR3 here is CASSNRLVTLSDTQYF. CDR3 nucleotides: TGTGCCAGCAGTAACCGACTAGTCACCCTCTCAGATACGCAGTATTTT. The full variable domain, in which reference TRBV7-9 and TRBJ2-3 provide the parts outside the CDR3, is DTGVSQNPRHKITKRGQNVTFRCDPISEHNRLYWYRQTLGQGPEFLTYFQNEAQLEKSRLLSDRFSAERPKGSFSTLEIQRTEQGDSAMYLCASSNRLVTLSDTQYFGPGTRLTVL.

V and J are TRBV7-9 and TRBJ2-7; TRBD2 is a possible D gene (5 bases). The germline V gene has CDR1 SEHNR and CDR2 FQNEAQ (reference sequence). With 3 bases removed from V and 3 bases from J, the gap between germline ends came to 12 bases. The CDR3 loop spans 14 amino acids. This chain's CDR3 is CASSFGVGNYEQYF. As DNA, the CDR3 is TGTGCCAGCAGCTTCGGGGTCGGTAACTACGAGCAGTACTTC.

This clonotype has just a few counts. The V and J genes are TRBV12-3 or TRBV12-4 and TRBJ1-3; a possible D gene is TRBD1 (6 bases). This CDR3 comprises 14 residues. Trimming left V 8 bases short and J 8 bases short, with 19 bases between. CDR3 nucleotides: TGTGCCAGCCCTCCCCCAGGGGCGGTTGACACCATATATTTT. Encoded protein: CASPPPGAVDTIYF.

The rearrangement links TRBV9 to TRBJ2-1; D is undetermined. The CDR3 covers 16 residues. Germline V CDR1 and CDR2: SGDLS, YYNGEE. Trimming removed 0 bases at V and 3 bases at J, with 13 bases between. The CDR3 sequence: CASSVGSGVVYNEQFF. The CDR3 coding sequence is TGTGCCAGCAGCGTAGGTTCGGGTGTGGTCTACAATGAGCAGTTCTTC.

This clonotype has only a few counts. The chain joins TRBV7-9 to TRBJ2-2, with TRBD2 matching 14 bases. Germline V gene sequence: CDR1 SEHNR, CDR2 FQNEAQ (reference sequence). This CDR3 has 14 residues. The V and J ends lost 5 bases and 11 bases, in that order; junction bases with no gene match: 4. In nucleotides, the CDR3 is TGTGCCAGCAGCCCGGGACTAGCGGGGGTAGAGCTGTTTTTT. Translated: CASSPGLAGVELFF.

A few counts support this clonotype. The chain is built from TRBV7-2 and TRBJ2-3; 11 bases align to TRBD2. There are 17 residues in the CDR3. Germline CDR1 reads SGHTA; CDR2 reads FQGNSA. The trim removed 1 base at V and 2 bases at J, leaving 5 bases unmatched. CDR3 sequence: CASSLVGTSGLTDTQYF. The CDR3 nucleotides read TGTGCCAGCAGCTTAGTTGGGACTAGCGGCCTCACAGATACGCAGTATTTT.

This chain connects TRBV4-1 to TRBJ1-4; 7 bases agree with TRBD1. J gave up 8 bases and V 4 bases, and 10 bases lay outside the gene matches. This CDR3 comprises 15 residues. Germline CDR1 reads MGHRA; CDR2 reads YSYEKL. The CDR3: CASSPHSGTVEKLFF. The CDR3 bases are TGCGCCAGCAGCCCACATTCCGGGACAGTAGAAAAACTGTTTTTT.

The chain uses TRBV7-9 and TRBJ2-7; 11 nucleotides align to TRBD1. Per germline, CDR1 SEHNR and CDR2 FQNEAQ (reference sequence). The CDR3 extends over 16 amino acids. V gave up 5 bases and J gave up 3 bases; unmatched junction bases: 9. This CDR3 reads CASSRHLGQGVYEQYF. In nucleotides, the CDR3 is TGTGCCAGCAGCCGGCACCTGGGACAGGGGGTCTACGAGCAGTACTTC.

This clonotype was detected only a few times. V is TRBV6-2 or TRBV6-3 and J is TRBJ2-7; D is perhaps TRBD2 (5 bases). The CDR3 runs to 14 residues. Trimming took off 5 bases at V and 5 bases at J, with 16 bases between the two ends. Germline CDR1 reads MNHEY; CDR2 reads SVGEGT. CDR3 residues: CASSPAWGVHEQYF. For the CDR3, the DNA is TGTGCCAGCAGTCCAGCATGGGGAGTACACGAGCAGTACTTC.

The J gene is TRBJ1-1, the V gene TRBV29-1; no reliable D call. V lost 5 bases to trimming and J lost 0 bases, with 7 bases between them. This CDR3 is 12 amino acids long. In germline, CDR1 is SQVTM, CDR2 ANQGSEA. The CDR3 loop reads CSVSHLNTEAFF. In DNA form, the CDR3 reads TGCAGCGTTTCCCATCTGAACACTGAAGCTTTCTTT.

This chain connects TRBV12-5 to TRBJ1-1; D may be TRBD1 (6 bases). CDR1 is LGHNT and CDR2 is FRNRAP in the germline V gene. CDR3 length equals 13 residues. V shed 2 bases and J shed 6 bases, with 10 bases lying between them. In nucleotides, the CDR3 is TGTGCTAGTGGTTTGCCCGGACAGCCTGAAGCTTTCTTT. This gives the protein CASGLPGQPEAFF.

V is TRBV10-3 and J is TRBJ2-1, with 13 bases identical to TRBD2. V gave up 8 bases and J gave up 9 bases; unmatched junction bases: 7. The CDR3 loop spans 14 amino acids. Per germline, CDR1 ENHRY and CDR2 SYGVKD. The CDR3 is CAIGGTSGIGEQFF. CDR3 coding DNA: TGTGCCATCGGAGGGACTAGCGGGATAGGTGAGCAGTTCTTC.